This T cell receptor (beta chain) was retrieved from a study of blood T cell repertoires in COVID-19. Whole-study context: Samples of COVID-19 (acute and convalescent) were obtained from the United States, Italy and Spain. The analysed material was cDNA or gDNA that came from T cells, B-cell-depleted T cells, or PBMCs.

In the original analysis: Amplification of reference gene primers provided the estimated nucleated cell counts. Only in-frame clones appear in the TCRdb table, and some are missing; sequencing was by immunoSEQ multiplex PCR. V, J and clone size were drawn from that table, and D and trimming were deduced from the DNA. This sample has approximately 70,000 clones, with approximately 92% found just once. The V end was cut by 11 bases, the J end by 14 bases, with 12 bases between. CDR1 is LNHDA and CDR2 is SQIVND in the germline V gene (reference sequence). The CDR3 covers 9 residues. Material for sequencing was peripheral blood. This chain links TRBV19 with TRBJ2-2; a weak D match, TRBD1 (5 bases). The TCR originated in a human donor with active COVID-19. The donor label of this sample is uncertain. The CDR3 reads CAPSTALFF. Here the CDR3 DNA reads TGTGCCCCCTCGACAGCTCTGTTTTTT.